Only a few counts were recorded for the clone carrying this TCR beta chain. Its antigen is still unknown. V was pared by 7 bases and J by 4 bases, with 6 bases of the junction left unmatched. Looked up from germline, CDR1 is MNHNY and CDR2 is SVGAGI (reference sequence). This CDR3 contains 13 residues. This entry comes from a study of T cell repertoires in cytomegalovirus infection. In the study overall: An indication of both CMV infection and matching HLA type came from public TCR beta signatures. Study outcomes and limitations: Using cumulative public TCR beta family frequency, the authors identified those who carried CMV together with the relevant HLA. CMV-specific TCR beta clonotypes restricted by HLA-C were the ones dominating the ex vivo response.

One entry per CDR3 protein results from TCRdb running MiXCR on the reads. The repertoire holds more than 140,000 distinct CDR3 sequences, 6.5% seen once, with roughly 18% in the top ten. This sequence joins TRBV6-6 and TRBJ2-5; 7 bases are shared with TRBD1. Sequences were obtained from PBMCs. The receptor comes from a human donor in good health (CMV status not recorded). Some clones in this sample may be carry-over from other donors' samples. The CDR3 DNA reads TGTGCCAGCAACCGACAGGGTGCAGAGACCCAGTACTTC. This sequence encodes CASNRQGAETQYF.